This section outlines one T cell receptor (beta chain) sequence together with its context. Its antigen is still unknown. No base-level quality is on record; no much larger clone is a single base apart. This sample stems from a study of T cell repertoires in breast cancer (dated by TCRdb to the mid-2010s). Study-level background: The study profiled tumors, lymph nodes and peripheral blood lymphocytes from breast cancer patients, plus peripheral blood from healthy control donors. Most of the roughly 21 patient tumors analyzed for shared TCRs were ER+/PR+. Blood samples were separated by Ficoll, whereas tumor-free lymph nodes were processed without any enzymatic digestion. Controls included nine healthy donors of an age range similar to the patients. Tumors and tumor-involved lymph nodes were minced, digested with Liberase and DNase, and then passed through 70-um and 40-um filters. On average, sequencing produced approximately 460,000 sequences per sample and approximately 10 reads per input cell. Given the low mutational burden of breast cancer and the rarity of common mutations in breast cancer, it was reasoned that TCRs shared between breast cancer patients would target shared antigens. Summary of the overall study and its limitations: TRBV7 predominated among shared TCRs, which may reflect tumor recognition or a mispriming bias from eight TRBV7 primers. Genuine antitumor clones may have been missed because singleton TCRs were discarded and only part of each tumor was sampled. Sentinel lymph nodes involved by tumor shared about fourfold more TCRs with matched tumor repertoires than tumor-free nodes did (approximately 8% versus 2%). Emulsion RT-PCR was considered qualitative rather than quantitative, since transcript abundance and primer differences skewed clone recovery. Shared TCRs were encoded by various nucleotide sequences, which suggests selection and expansion based on antigen. Eighteen TCR pairs were shared across seven or more patient tumors and were rarely found in control blood, which suggested possible tumor specificity.

The library was obtained by emulsion pairing. A second nested PCR with blocking oligos suppressed unpaired genes, then a third nested PCR added Illumina adaptors and barcodes. Each emulsion RT-PCR master mix contained about 4,500-280,000 T cells, with C-region, Stepout and V-region primers. The Micellula Emulsion and Purification Kit was used to make the emulsions, and Qiagen OneStep RT-PCR reagents were used for RT-PCR. Pooled libraries were sequenced on an Illumina MiSeq with paired-end 2 x 250 reads. Under the source paper's analysis protocol: In Galaxy, read pairs were joined and then clipped at the engineered overlap into separate alpha and beta files, and any unclipped reads were discarded. To assign alpha-beta pairs, the researchers used CompleteTCR, a MiTCR-based pipeline that relies on an R script to link chains sharing read cluster identifiers. TCR sequences that were observed only once, about 1-3.4% of the total, were removed as potential sequencing errors. TCRdb passed the public sequencing reads through fastp at Q25 and MiXCR, retaining productive beta sequences. One record per CDR3 amino acid sequence lists the most common genes and DNA. The V and J calls come from TCRdb's annotation, not from the publication. The sample table holds approximately 4,000 distinct CDR3 sequences, of which around a third were seen once. The ten largest clonotypes hold around a third of the sample.

To analyze paired alpha-beta TCRs of CD8+ T cells, the study used an expanded emulsion RT-PCR method with primers covering all TCR V genes. CD8+ T cells were isolated with a CD8 positive selection kit and incubated overnight in roughly 9.6 IU/mL IL-2 before emulsion RT-PCR. CDR3 length: 14 amino acids, cysteine to phenylalanine. The retained sequence is limited to the CDR3, 42 bases, with the frame set at the first base. According to the germline V gene, CDR1 reads MNHEY and CDR2 reads SVGEGT. A distance of 8 bases separates the germline ends of V and J, which lose 6 bases and 0 bases respectively. Source material: CD8+ T cells. This clonotype originated in a pool of human donors with breast cancer or a healthy control (not recorded which). The chain uses TRBV6-2 or TRBV6-3 and TRBJ2-2; a weak D assignment points to TRBD1 (6 bases agree). The CDR3 is CASRQGANTGELFF. Read as DNA, the sequence is TGTGCCAGCAGACAGGGAGCGAACACCGGGGAGCTGTTTTTT.